These 22 T cell receptor beta chains were sequenced from one sample in a study of cytomegalovirus exposure and HLA in healthy donors (dated by TCRdb to 2015 to 2018). The method behind the library was the immunoSEQ multiplex PCR assay. A mixture of 60 forward primers for TCR Vbeta segments and 13 reverse primers for TCR Jbeta segments was used in the multiplex PCR. TCRdb re-hosts the immuneACCESS table, in-frame sequences only. Its copies lack some clones; in the studies checked, an unresolved V gene accounts for under half of them, and the cause for the rest is not known. The sample yields under 200,000 clones; 73% were counted once. Jointly, the top ten make up about 1.7% of the sample. Sequencing was carried out using PBMCs. The receptors were sampled from a woman younger than 45 in good health and CMV-seronegative.

This clone was seen once. The chain employs TRBV6-5 and TRBJ2-7; 9 nucleotides agree with TRBD1. This CDR3 contains 15 residues. J lost 6 bases, V lost 5 bases, and 11 bases had no gene match. Germline CDR1 MNHEY, CDR2 SVGAGI. This chain's CDR3 is CASSRTYRGRGEQYF. The DNA for the CDR3 is TGTGCCAGCAGTCGGACGTACAGGGGGCGAGGCGAGCAGTACTTC.

The rearrangement links TRBV5-6 to TRBJ1-1; a possible D gene is TRBD1 (5 bases). CDR3 length equals 17 residues. V was cut by 4 bases and J by 3 bases, with 22 bases left in between. Per the germline V gene, CDR1 is SGHDT and CDR2 is YYEEEE. In DNA, the CDR3 is TGTGCCAGCAGCGCCTATCACAGGTGGGGAAGCGACACTGAAGCTTTCTTT. Protein product: CASSAYHRWGSDTEAFF.

J is TRBJ2-7 and V is TRBV5-6; D is perhaps TRBD2 (6 bases). CDR1 is SGHDT and CDR2 is YYEEEE in the germline V gene. The CDR3 covers 12 residues. V dropped 7 bases and J dropped 4 bases, with 12 bases sitting between them. The CDR3 region has the DNA TGTGCCAGCGGCCGAGGGAGGTACGAGCAGTACTTC. It encodes CASGRGRYEQYF.

The CDR3 sequence: CASSLGRAGGSSEQYF. CDR3 sequence (DNA): TGTGCCAGCAGCTTAGGTCGGGCAGGGGGCTCGTCTGAGCAGTACTTC. The chain joins TRBV7-6 to TRBJ2-7, with 8 bases identical to TRBD1. CDR3 length: 16 residues. The V gene's germline CDR1 is SGHVS and CDR2 FNYEAQ. V dropped 1 base and J dropped 7; count of bases not matched to a gene: 12.

The rearrangement joins TRBV27 to TRBJ2-7; 8 bases are a match to TRBD1. Germline loops: CDR1 MNHEY, CDR2 SMNVEV (reference sequence). Trimming took 4 bases from V and 2 from J; bases not matched to a gene: 4. The CDR3 extends over 14 amino acids. CDR3 in DNA: TGTGCCAGCAGTTCCAGGGGGCCGACCTACGAGCAGTACTTC. It specifies CASSSRGPTYEQYF.

The rearrangement uses TRBV30 and TRBJ2-5; 13 bases agree with TRBD2. Trimming took 0 bases from V and 5 from J; bases not matched to a gene: 9. From germline, CDR1 is GTSNPN and CDR2 SVGIG (reference sequence). CDR3 length: 17 amino acids. As DNA, the CDR3 is TGTGCCTGGAGTGTAACCCGGACTAGCGGGAGTAGGGAGACCCAGTACTTC. Protein: CAWSVTRTSGSRETQYF.

DNA of the CDR3: TGTGCCAGCAGCTCTCTGCGGGGAACCGGGGAGCTGTTTTTT. Translation: CASSSLRGTGELFF. V and J are TRBV5-4 and TRBJ2-2; a weak D match, TRBD2 (6 bases). Germline CDR1 is SGHNT and CDR2 is YYREEE (reference sequence). There are 14 residues in the CDR3. V lost 3 bases and J lost 5, with 11 bases in between.

The CDR3 DNA reads as TGTGCCAGCAGCTTCCCGGGACAAGATTACACCGGGGAGCTGTTTTTT. It codes for CASSFPGQDYTGELFF. The chain joins TRBV7-9 to TRBJ2-2; D is perhaps TRBD1 (6 bases). Trimming pared 3 bases from V and 3 bases from J, leaving 14 bases between. From germline, CDR1 is SEHNR and CDR2 FQNEAQ (reference sequence). The length of the CDR3 is 16 residues. The full variable domain, rest sourced from reference TRBV7-9 and TRBJ2-2, is DTGVSQNPRHKITKRGQNVTFRCDPISEHNRLYWYRQTLGQGPEFLTYFQNEAQLEKSRLLSDRFSAERPKGSFSTLEIQRTEQGDSAMYLCASSFPGQDYTGELFFGEGSRLTVL.

This clone was observed a few times. The CDR3 loop reads CASSVNSLGGTEAFF. CDR3 nucleotide sequence: TGTGCCAGCAGCGTAAACAGTTTAGGTGGCACTGAAGCTTTCTTT. The chain couples TRBV11-2 to TRBJ1-1; D not certain. Germline-derived CDR1 and CDR2 are SGHAT and FQNNGV. V lost 5 bases, J lost 4 bases, and 17 bases lay in between. The CDR3 totals 15 residues.

The chain couples TRBV2 to TRBJ2-5; D gene uncertain. The assigned J gene may be wrong: the sequence end matches TRBJ2-7 better. The germline CDR1 and CDR2 sequences are SNHLY and FYNNEI. There are 12 residues in the CDR3. DNA of the CDR3: TGTGCCAGCACCGACAACTCCTACGAGCAGTACTTC. Encoded protein: CASTDNSYEQYF.

The chain recombines TRBV4-2 with TRBJ2-2; 10 nucleotides align to TRBD2. The CDR3 runs 16 residues. Germline loops: CDR1 LGHNA, CDR2 YNFKEQ. J lost 6 bases, V lost 1 base, and 5 bases had no gene match. The CDR3 DNA reads TGTGCCAGCAGCCAAGGGGCAGCGGGGGGGCCCGGGGAGCTGTTTTTT. This gives the protein CASSQGAAGGPGELFF.

The CDR3 sequence is CASSLGTSGGATGELFF. The CDR3, as DNA: TGCGCCAGCAGCTTGGGAACAAGCGGGGGAGCCACCGGGGAGCTGTTTTTT. The chain combines TRBV5-1 with TRBJ2-2; TRBD2 agrees at 8 bases. Germline V gene lookup returns CDR1 SGHRS and CDR2 YFSETQ. V lost 0 bases, J lost 4 bases, and 8 bases stayed unmatched. This CDR3 is 17 amino acids long.

The V gene is TRBV7-2, the J gene TRBJ2-3; 9 nucleotides line up with TRBD2. The V segment lost 7 bases and the J segment 1 base; nucleotides outside the gene matches: 6. There are 15 residues in the CDR3. Germline V gene data show CDR1 as SGHTA and CDR2 as FQGNSA. CDR3 DNA: TGTGCCAGCACTTCCGTAGCGGGAGGCACAGATACGCAGTATTTT. The encoded protein is CASTSVAGGTDTQYF.

The rearrangement uses TRBV7-6 and TRBJ2-7; 10 nucleotides match TRBD1. V was clipped by 1 base and J by 3 bases; unmatched bases: 9. CDR1 SGHVS and CDR2 FNYEAQ come from the germline V gene. The CDR3 extends over 17 amino acids. The CDR3 spells CASSLDHPGTGDYEQYF. CDR3 in DNA: TGTGCCAGCAGCTTAGATCATCCCGGGACAGGGGACTACGAGCAGTACTTC.

The chain joins TRBV5-4 to TRBJ2-7; a possible D gene is TRBD2 (6 bases). The CDR3 is 13 residues long. Germline lookup yields CDR1 SGHNT and CDR2 YYREEE (reference sequence). The V end was cut by 3 bases, the J end by 3 bases, with 10 bases between. CDR3 in amino acids: CASSSPGGYEQYF. CDR3 bases: TGTGCCAGCAGCTCTCCCGGGGGCTACGAGCAGTACTTC.

The chain carries TRBV4-3 and TRBJ2-2; no reliable D call. The germline V and J ends were trimmed by 1 base and 4 bases, with 4 bases remaining between them. Germline V gene lookup returns CDR1 LGHNA and CDR2 YSLEER. The CDR3 runs to 13 residues. The DNA of the CDR3 is TGCGCCAGCAGCCAAGGTCTCACCGGGGAGCTGTTTTTT. Protein sequence: CASSQGLTGELFF.

V usage is TRBV18 and J usage is TRBJ2-7, with D tentatively TRBD2 (5 bases). This CDR3 is 13 amino acids long. CDR1 and CDR2 from the germline V gene are KGHSH and LQKENI. V lost 1 base and J 6 bases, leaving 10 bases between the germline ends. CDR3 sequence reads: CASSPRPGVEQYF. The CDR3 DNA sequence: TGTGCCAGCTCACCACGTCCCGGGGTCGAGCAGTACTTC.

This rearrangement joins TRBV14 to TRBJ2-7; a weak D match, TRBD1 (6 bases). The CDR3 is 12 amino acids. With 4 bases removed from V and 5 bases from J, the gap between germline ends came to 9 bases. CDR1 SGHDN and CDR2 FVKESK come from the germline V gene. CDR3 nucleotide sequence: TGTGCCAGCAGCCTGGGGACAAACGAGCAGTACTTC. Residues: CASSLGTNEQYF. The variable domain in full, with the rest retrieved from reference TRBV14 and TRBJ2-7, is EAGVTQFPSHSVIEKGQTVTLRCDPISGHDNLYWYRRVMGKEIKFLLHFVKESKQDESGMPNNRFLAERTGGTYSTLKVQPAELEDSGVYFCASSLGTNEQYFGPGTRLTVT.

Note on this clone: Relative to the germline gene, one junction end is altered; a read error may explain this. The chain uses TRBV7-9 and TRBJ2-1, with TRBD2 matching 16 bases. CDR3 length: 16 amino acids. Per the germline V gene, CDR1 is SEHNR and CDR2 is FQNEAQ (reference sequence). CDR3 region: CSSSTGTSGRGNEQFF. The CDR3 DNA follows: TGTTCCAGCAGCACCGGGACTAGCGGGAGGGGGAATGAGCAGTTCTTC.

This clone came up once. The chain joins TRBV2 to TRBJ2-7; D might be TRBD2 (6 bases). Germline CDR1 is SNHLY and CDR2 is FYNNEI. Trimming removed 8 bases from V and 7 bases from J, with 21 bases in between. The CDR3 is 14 amino acids. This chain's CDR3 is CASGKFVDAGEQYF. In nucleotides, the CDR3 is TGTGCCAGCGGTAAGTTTGTTGACGCGGGAGAGCAGTACTTC.

This clone was observed a single time. V and J are TRBV5-8 and TRBJ2-1, with 10 nucleotides matching TRBD2. With 5 bases clipped from V and 6 bases from J, the junction kept 11 bases outside the gene matches. Per germline, CDR1 SGHTS and CDR2 YDEGEE. The CDR3 runs 16 residues. DNA for the CDR3: TGTGCCAGCAGGGTTGTTAGCGGGAGGAGAGGCAATGAGCAGTTCTTC. This codes for CASRVVSGRRGNEQFF.

The gene calls are TRBV5-4 and TRBJ1-2, with a weak D call TRBD1 (6 bases). The V and J ends lost 4 bases and 4 bases respectively, with 8 bases between them. Germline V gene data show CDR1 as SGHNT and CDR2 as YYREEE (reference sequence). This CDR3 contains 12 residues. The CDR3 spells CASSRTVYGYTF. Written as DNA, the CDR3 is TGTGCCAGCAGCAGGACAGTCTATGGCTACACCTTC.